The present TCR beta chain was sequenced within a study of blood T cell repertoires in COVID-19. Study summary: COVID-19 samples collected from the United States, Italy and Spain covered acute and convalescent phases. The cDNA or gDNA used as material had been derived from T cells, B-cell-depleted T cells, or PBMCs.

The CDR3 consists of 13 residues. The V gene's germline CDR1 is MNHEY and CDR2 SMNVEV (reference sequence). V was trimmed by 4 bases and J by 4 bases, leaving 5 bases between them. Profiled with immunoSEQ multiplex PCR; TCRdb holds only in-frame clones, not every one. The sample includes over 200,000 clones, around 83% seen only once; the top ten take approximately 7.4%. The source material was peripheral blood. The gene calls are TRBV27 and TRBJ1-6; D not certain. This TCR was recovered from a woman between 50 and 59 years old with acute or convalescent COVID-19. Here the CDR3 reads CASSSRYNSPLHF. The CDR3 DNA sequence: TGTGCCAGCAGTTCTCGGTATAATTCACCCCTCCACTTT.